The clone carrying this TCR beta chain was detected only once. Its antigen is currently unknown. The sample is drawn from a study of cytomegalovirus exposure and HLA in healthy donors. The wider study: HLA-typed donors were the source of some 85 million unique TCRs, which an early data release held.

Study-level findings and limits: The classifier reportedly diagnosed cytomegalovirus status with high sensitivity and specificity.

The CDR3 is made up of 14 amino acids. Germline V gene sequence: CDR1 MNHEY, CDR2 SVGAGI. Trimming stripped 6 bases from V and 11 bases from J, with 22 bases between. With 60 Vbeta and 13 Jbeta primers, the PCR was carried out. This table comes from immunoSEQ multiplex PCR, and its TCRdb copy is limited to in-frame clones, with some not included. The sample consists of some 140,000 clones, around 79% of them appearing once. Material: PBMCs. The chain combines TRBV6-5 with TRBJ1-1; no firm D call. The origin of this receptor is a female donor in good health and CMV-seronegative. The CDR3 nucleotides read TGTGCCAGCAGCAACGCCATTTTAAATTGCGGTGCTTTCTTT. Protein: CASSNAILNCGAFF.